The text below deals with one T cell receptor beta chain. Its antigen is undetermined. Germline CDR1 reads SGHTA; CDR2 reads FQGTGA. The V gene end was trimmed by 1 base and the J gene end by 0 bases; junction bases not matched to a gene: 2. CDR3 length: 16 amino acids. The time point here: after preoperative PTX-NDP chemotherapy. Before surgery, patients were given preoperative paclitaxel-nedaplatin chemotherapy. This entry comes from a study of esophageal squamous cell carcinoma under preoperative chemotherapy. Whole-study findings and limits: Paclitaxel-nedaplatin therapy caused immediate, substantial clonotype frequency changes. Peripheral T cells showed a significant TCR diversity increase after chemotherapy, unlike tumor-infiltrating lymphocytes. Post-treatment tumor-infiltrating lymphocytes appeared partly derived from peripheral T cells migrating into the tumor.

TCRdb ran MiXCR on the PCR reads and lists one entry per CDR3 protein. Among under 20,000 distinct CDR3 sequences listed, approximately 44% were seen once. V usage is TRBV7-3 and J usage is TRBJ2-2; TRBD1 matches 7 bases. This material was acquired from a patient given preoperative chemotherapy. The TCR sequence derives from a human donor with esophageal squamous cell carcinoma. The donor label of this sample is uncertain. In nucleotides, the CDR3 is TGTGCCAGCAGCTTAAAGGGGACAGCGAACACCGGGGAGCTGTTTTTT. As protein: CASSLKGTANTGELFF.